This T cell receptor beta chain was captured by sequencing in a study of CD8 T cells in cerebrospinal fluid in Alzheimer's disease. The study, taken as a whole, reports: EBV-specific TCRs in cerebrospinal fluid reportedly do not establish a causal EBV–Alzheimer's link.

By frequency, this clonotype registers medium-sized. Its antigen is still unknown. Profiling of CSF cells used 10X single-cell V(D)J plus 5' expression. TCRdb re-analyzed the 10x single-cell sequencing reads; it lists each CDR3 protein once, without DNA. This table holds over 1,000 distinct CDR3 sequences. CDR3 length: 17 residues. The germline CDR1 and CDR2 sequences are MGHRA and YSYEKL. The rearrangement links TRBV4-1 to TRBJ2-7. The sequencing sample was made of cerebrospinal fluid. The source is a human donor with Parkinson's disease. CDR3 in amino acids: CASSPLIGTVGSYEQYF.